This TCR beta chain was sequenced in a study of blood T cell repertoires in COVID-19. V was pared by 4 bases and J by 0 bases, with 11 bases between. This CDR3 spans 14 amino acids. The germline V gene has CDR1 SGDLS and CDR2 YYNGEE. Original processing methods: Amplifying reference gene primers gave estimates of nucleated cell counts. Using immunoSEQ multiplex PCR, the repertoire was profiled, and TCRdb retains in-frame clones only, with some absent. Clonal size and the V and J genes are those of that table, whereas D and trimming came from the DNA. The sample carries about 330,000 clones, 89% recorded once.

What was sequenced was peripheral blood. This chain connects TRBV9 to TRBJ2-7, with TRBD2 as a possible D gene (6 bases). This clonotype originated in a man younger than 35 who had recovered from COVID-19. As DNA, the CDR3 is TGTGCCAGCAGCACGGGACTCAACTCCTACGAGCAGTACTTC. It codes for CASSTGLNSYEQYF.